One sample yielded the 7 T cell receptor beta chains listed below, sequenced in a study of blood T cell repertoires in COVID-19. Assay used: immunoSEQ multiplex PCR; TCRdb lists only in-frame clones, some missing. The data contain around 120,000 clones, roughly 91% of them singletons. Sequenced sample: peripheral blood. Every receptor here comes from a human donor in a cohort sampled during active COVID-19.

The chain is built from TRBV29-1 and TRBJ2-7, with 7 bases that match TRBD1. V shed 4 bases, J shed 1 base, and the junction held 4 bases outside the gene matches. This CDR3 has 13 residues. CDR1 SQVTM and CDR2 ANQGSEA come from the germline V gene. Written as DNA, the CDR3 is TGCAGCGTTGGGGACAGCCGTTCCTACGAGCAGTACTTC. Protein product: CSVGDSRSYEQYF.

The chain links TRBV5-1 to TRBJ2-1; possibly TRBD1 for D (6 bases). CDR1 SGHRS and CDR2 YFSETQ come from the germline V gene. The CDR3 runs 15 residues. V dropped 0 bases and J dropped 7 bases, with 14 bases sitting between them. CDR3 DNA: TGCGCCAGCAGCTTGGAGTGGGCAGGGGTGAATGAGCAGTTCTTC. Amino acids: CASSLEWAGVNEQFF. The whole variable domain, remainder taken from reference TRBV5-1 and TRBJ2-1, is KAGVTQTPRYLIKTRGQQVTLSCSPISGHRSVSWYQQTPGQGLQFLFEYFSETQRNKGNFPGRFSGRQFSNSRSEMNVSTLELGDSALYLCASSLEWAGVNEQFFGPGTRLTVL.

This clone was detected only once. The chain employs TRBV3-1 (or the pseudogene TRBV3-2) and TRBJ1-1; D possibly corresponds to TRBD1 (6 bases). The CDR3 extends over 15 amino acids. V lost 3 bases to trimming and J lost 4 bases, with 15 bases between them. CDR1 LGHDT and CDR2 YNNKEL come from the germline V gene (reference sequence). CDR3 region: CASSHTGQGGTEAFF. The DNA of the CDR3 is TGTGCCAGCAGCCACACAGGGCAGGGCGGCACTGAAGCTTTCTTT.

The chain employs TRBV30 and TRBJ1-2; perhaps TRBD1 as D (6 bases). The CDR3 length is 16 residues. Germline loops: CDR1 GTSNPN, CDR2 SVGIG (reference sequence). V was trimmed by 4 bases and J by 0 bases, leaving 18 bases between them. The CDR3 loop reads CAWMRPPQGANYGYTF. CDR3 nucleotide sequence: TGTGCCTGGATGAGGCCCCCACAGGGTGCTAACTATGGCTACACCTTC.

The chain employs TRBV5-5 and TRBJ1-1; the D is unclear. The CDR3 length is 13 residues. Germline CDR1 SGHKS, CDR2 YYEKEE (reference sequence). Trimming shortened V by 4 bases and J by 6 bases, and 13 bases separated the two germline ends. This CDR3 is CASSGDGPSEAFF. CDR3 coding DNA: TGTGCCAGCAGCGGAGACGGTCCCTCTGAAGCTTTCTTT.

This clone was recorded only once. The chain recombines TRBV19 with TRBJ2-1, with 8 bases aligning to TRBD1. Per germline, CDR1 LNHDA and CDR2 SQIVND (reference sequence). The V and J ends lost 5 bases and 6 bases, in that order; junction bases with no gene match: 3. The CDR3 is 13 amino acids. CDR3 nucleotides: TGTGCCAGTAGTCCGGACAGGGTCAATGAGCAGTTCTTC. Translating it yields CASSPDRVNEQFF.

The table lists this clone with a few counts. The chain carries TRBV5-4 and TRBJ1-2; the match to TRBD1 covers 8 bases. Germline assignment: CDR1 SGHNT and CDR2 YYREEE (reference sequence). The ends lost 4 bases at V and 2 bases at J; junction bases unmatched: 10. This CDR3 spans 16 amino acids. In DNA form, the CDR3 reads TGTGCCAGCAGCAGCTTTATGGACAGGGTAAACTATGGCTACACCTTC. Its translation: CASSSFMDRVNYGYTF.